This T cell receptor (beta chain) originates from a study of T-cell memory formation after mild COVID-19. Study overall: Across donors, TCR clusters were largely donor specific. Study-wide results and caveats: Contracting CD4+ clones lay largely in CM and EM, with CD8+ ones residing in EMRA. Clones contracting over day 15 to 85 were CD4/CD8 balanced, with later expanders leaning CD4+.

A 5'RACE reaction primed in the constant segment made cDNA libraries of TCR alpha and TCR beta, and these carried sample barcodes and UMIs. TCRdb re-derived calls from the 5' RACE reads in MiXCR, one entry per CDR3 protein. The sample has 580,000 or so distinct CDR3 sequences, 17% seen once. A note on this clonotype: Its antigen is not identified.

V dropped 3 bases and J dropped 1 base, with 9 bases sitting between them. The CDR3 consists of 14 residues. CDR1 is LNHDA and CDR2 is SQIVND in the germline V gene (reference sequence). The sequenced material came from PBMCs or a T cell subset sorted from them (not recorded which). The receptor's source is an adult woman who had mild COVID-19 (a few samples of this study predate the infection). Cell type and time point are not known. V is TRBV19 and J is TRBJ1-1; D not resolved. CDR3 coding DNA: TGTGCCAGTAGTATTGAGCGGGGGAACACTGAAGCTTTCTTT. This encodes CASSIERGNTEAFF. The full variable domain, with the rest looked up from reference TRBV19 and TRBJ1-1, is DGGITQSPKYLFRKEGQNVTLSCEQNLNHDAMYWYRQDPGQGLRLIYYSQIVNDFQKGDIAEGYSVSREKKESFPLTVTSAQKNPTAFYLCASSIERGNTEAFFGQGTRLTVV.